A selection of T cell receptor beta chains follows, all from one sample in a study of T cells in Graves' hyperthyroidism and ophthalmopathy. TCRdb re-called the multiplex PCR reads with MiXCR, one entry per CDR3 protein. The sample carries fewer than 850,000 distinct CDR3 sequences, 15% to 20% recorded once. The sequenced sample was blood. The source of these receptors is a man over 45 with Graves' hyperthyroidism. Each CDR3 is given with its conserved first and last residue. The D gene is left open where the match is weak. A row's size may be missing; if present it is once, few, many or a size class.

D	size	V	J	CDR3	DNA
TRBD2	many	TRBV3-1	TRBJ2-5	CASSQDPTSGRSGETQYF	TGTGCCAGCAGCCAAGATCCTACTAGCGGGAGATCCGGTGAGACCCAGTACTTC
-	-	TRBV20-1	TRBJ2-5	CSAGGPGARGETQYF	TGCAGTGCTGGGGGGCCGGGGGCGCGAGGGGAGACCCAGTACTTC
-	many	TRBV7-2	TRBJ2-2	CASSGGHTGELFF	TGTGCCAGCAGCGGGGGCCACACCGGGGAGCTGTTTTTT
-	-	TRBV20-1	TRBJ2-3	CSATARLYTQYF	TGCAGTGCTACGGCCCGTCTATATACGCAGTATTTT
-	few	TRBV7-6	TRBJ2-2	CASSLGGQGNTGELLF	TGTGCCAGCAGCTTAGGCGGTCAGGGGAACACCGGGGAGCTGCTTTTT
-	-	TRBV28	TRBJ2-3	CASRPQQVTDTQYF	TGTGCCAGCAGGCCCCAGCAGGTCACAGATACGCAGTATTTT
-	many	TRBV27	TRBJ2-1	CASSLKGLYNEQFF	TGTGCCAGCAGTTTAAAAGGGCTATACAATGAGCAGTTCTTC
TRBD2	few	TRBV28	TRBJ2-7	CASSSSGGALYEQYF	TGTGCCAGCAGTTCAAGCGGGGGAGCCCTCTACGAGCAGTACTTC
-	many	TRBV2	TRBJ1-6	CASKGREYDSYLGSPLHF	TGTGCCAGCAAGGGTCGAGAGTACGACAGTTATCTTGGCTCACCCCTCCACTTT
TRBD1	many	TRBV4-1	TRBJ2-1	CASSPIPSGTGYNEQFF	TGCGCCAGCAGCCCCATCCCCTCCGGGACAGGATACAATGAGCAGTTCTTC
-	many	TRBV2	TRBJ1-1	CASARIQVNTEAFF	TGTGCCAGCGCTCGTATACAGGTGAACACTGAAGCTTTCTTT
-	-	TRBV6-2/TRBV6-3	TRBJ2-4	CASRYTNTSKNIQYF	TGTGCCAGCAGGTACACAAATACATCAAAAAACATTCAGTACTTC
-	-	TRBV24-1	TRBJ2-1	CATSDQGISSYNEQFF	TGTGCCACCAGTGATCAGGGGATTTCCTCCTACAATGAGCAGTTCTTC
TRBD2	many	TRBV11-2	TRBJ2-1	CASSLIAGGPSNEQFF	TGTGCCAGCAGCTTAATTGCGGGAGGGCCCTCGAATGAGCAGTTCTTC
-	few	TRBV19	TRBJ2-1	CASSMRGIYNEQFF	TGTGCCAGTAGTATGCGCGGGATTTACAATGAGCAGTTCTTC
TRBD1	-	TRBV4-1	TRBJ2-5	CASSPLGQGRRTQYF	TGCGCCAGCAGCCCTCTAGGACAGGGGAGACGGACCCAGTACTTC
TRBD1	many	TRBV12-3/TRBV12-4	TRBJ2-3	CASSAGTGLSDTQYF	TGTGCCAGCAGCGCCGGGACAGGGTTGTCAGATACGCAGTATTTT
-	many	TRBV5-1	TRBJ2-6	CASSGASGANVLTF	TGCGCCAGCAGCGGAGCCTCTGGGGCCAACGTCCTGACTTTC
-	many	TRBV11-3	TRBJ2-1	CASSLESLGADEQFF	TGTGCCAGCAGCTTAGAATCTTTGGGTGCGGATGAGCAGTTCTTC
-	few	TRBV6-2/TRBV6-3	TRBJ1-5	CASSYLTGNQPQHF	TGTGCCAGCAGTTACTTAACTGGGAATCAGCCCCAGCATTTT
TRBD1	few	TRBV7-9	TRBJ2-7	CASSLGDRAGSYEQYF	TGTGCCAGCAGCTTGGGGGACAGGGCTGGCTCCTACGAGCAGTACTTC
TRBD2	-	TRBV7-8	TRBJ2-7	CASSLAASGDYEQYF	TGTGCCAGCAGCTTAGCGGCTAGCGGAGACTACGAGCAGTACTTC
-	few	TRBV6-5	TRBJ2-5	CASSLTRYQETQYF	TGTGCCAGCAGCTTGACTAGATACCAAGAGACCCAGTACTTC
TRBD1	-	TRBV19	TRBJ2-1	CASSTGTGGWNEQFF	TGTGCCAGTAGTACCGGGACAGGGGGCTGGAATGAGCAGTTCTTC
TRBD1	-	TRBV6-1	TRBJ2-6	CASGTAYSGANVLTF	TGTGCCAGCGGGACAGCCTACTCTGGGGCCAACGTCCTGACTTTC
TRBD1	many	TRBV11-2	TRBJ1-1	CASSRGQAPLYTEAFF	TGTGCCAGCAGTCGGGGACAGGCCCCCCTGTACACTGAAGCTTTCTTT
-	-	TRBV9	TRBJ2-1	CASSVVSGYNEQFF	TGTGCCAGCAGCGTAGTTTCCGGTTACAATGAGCAGTTCTTC
-	many	TRBV12-3/TRBV12-4	TRBJ2-6	CASSLGGYVLTF	TGTGCCAGCAGTTTAGGAGGGTACGTCCTGACTTTC
TRBD1	few	TRBV6-1	TRBJ1-3	CASSERDRAGRNTIYF	TGTGCCAGCAGTGAAAGGGACAGGGCCGGAAGAAACACCATATATTTT
TRBD2	-	TRBV18	TRBJ2-3	CASSPGPSSSGRADTQYF	TGTGCCAGCTCACCAGGCCCCTCTTCTAGCGGGAGAGCAGATACGCAGTATTTT
TRBD2	few	TRBV3-1	TRBJ2-3	CASSQYLAGTTDTQYF	TGTGCCAGCAGCCAATACCTAGCGGGGACCACAGATACGCAGTATTTT
-	few	TRBV7-2	TRBJ2-1	CASSVRDNYNEQFF	TGTGCCAGCAGCGTCCGGGACAACTACAATGAGCAGTTCTTC
-	-	TRBV7-3	TRBJ2-1	CASSSGTSSSYNEQFF	TGTGCCAGCAGCAGCGGGACATCGAGCTCCTACAATGAGCAGTTCTTC
-	few	TRBV9	TRBJ2-2	CASSVMGHTNTGELFF	TGTGCCAGCAGCGTAATGGGACACACGAACACCGGGGAGCTGTTTTTT
-	few	TRBV28	TRBJ1-2	CASSLGHRYGYTF	TGTGCCAGCAGTTTAGGACACCGCTATGGCTACACCTTC
TRBD2	many	TRBV6-6	TRBJ2-3	CASSYSGGGRAQRADTQYF	TGTGCCAGCAGTTACTCGGGAGGCGGGAGGGCCCAGAGGGCAGATACGCAGTATTTT
-	many	TRBV29-1	TRBJ1-1	CSVETSLNTEAFF	TGCAGCGTTGAAACATCATTGAACACTGAAGCTTTCTTT
-	few	TRBV2	TRBJ1-5	CTSSRGDQPQHF	TGTACCAGCAGTAGGGGTGATCAGCCCCAGCATTTT
TRBD2	-	TRBV7-9	TRBJ2-3	CAIHPTSGSTDTQYF	TGTGCCATCCATCCGACTAGCGGTAGCACAGATACGCAGTATTTT
-	-	TRBV20-1	TRBJ1-1	CSAARAGANTEAFF	TGCAGTGCTGCGAGGGCAGGGGCGAACACTGAAGCTTTCTTT
-	many	TRBV20-1	TRBJ2-4	CSAREGGGILPNIQYF	TGCAGTGCTAGAGAGGGAGGCGGGATCCTCCCCAACATTCAGTACTTC
TRBD1	-	TRBV19	TRBJ2-1	CASRDRGLNEQFF	TGTGCCAGTAGGGACAGGGGACTTAATGAGCAGTTCTTC
-	many	TRBV28	TRBJ1-2	CASSPGTGYTF	TGTGCCAGCAGTCCGGGGACTGGCTACACCTTC
-	many	TRBV5-1	TRBJ2-3	CASSLAIGQSTDTQYF	TGCGCCAGCAGCTTGGCGATCGGACAAAGCACAGATACGCAGTATTTT
-	-	TRBV5-1	TRBJ2-2	CASSFDLMNTGELFF	TGCGCCAGCAGCTTCGATTTAATGAACACCGGGGAGCTGTTTTTT
-	-	TRBV19	TRBJ2-7	CASSMPGRVSEQYF	TGTGCCAGTAGTATGCCCGGGAGAGTTAGCGAGCAGTACTTC
TRBD2	many	TRBV27	TRBJ2-6	CASSKGLAGAPYSGANVLTF	TGTGCCAGCAGTAAGGGACTAGCGGGAGCCCCCTACTCTGGGGCCAACGTCCTGACTTTC
TRBD2	many	TRBV28	TRBJ2-3	CASRLAGGSDTQYF	TGTGCCAGCCGATTAGCGGGAGGGTCAGATACGCAGTATTTT
TRBD1	many	TRBV5-1	TRBJ1-1	CASSLGGGTLITEAFF	TGCGCCAGCAGCTTGGGAGGGGGCACTTTGATTACTGAAGCTTTCTTT
TRBD2	-	TRBV7-2	TRBJ2-5	CASSLARGTSGSGQYF	TGTGCCAGCAGCTTAGCGCGTGGGACTAGCGGGAGCGGCCAGTACTTC
-	many	TRBV6-2/TRBV6-3	TRBJ1-5	CASSTLGTSGQPQHF	TGTGCCAGCAGCACATTGGGGACATCGGGTCAGCCCCAGCATTTT
TRBD2	-	TRBV9	TRBJ2-1	CASSFTLAVGYNEQFF	TGTGCCAGCAGCTTCACCCTAGCGGTCGGGTACAATGAGCAGTTCTTC
-	many	TRBV12-3/TRBV12-4	TRBJ2-1	CASSLQEIGEQFF	TGTGCCAGCAGTTTGCAAGAGATCGGTGAGCAGTTCTTC
-	many	TRBV7-2	TRBJ2-1	CASSLVSGLSYNVRSEQFF	TGTGCCAGCAGCTTAGTTAGCGGACTTTCCTACAATGTTCGCAGTGAGCAGTTCTTC
TRBD2	few	TRBV29-1	TRBJ2-1	CSVRTSGTPRSNEQFF	TGCAGCGTCAGGACTAGCGGGACCCCTAGGTCTAATGAGCAGTTCTTC
-	few	TRBV4-3	TRBJ1-6	CASSPRGPYNSPLHF	TGCGCCAGCAGCCCCCGGGGACCATATAATTCACCCCTCCACTTT